The 10 T cell receptor beta chains given below trace back to one sample, sequenced in a study of Ad26.COV2.S vaccination and SARS-CoV-2 variants. Assay used: immunoSEQ multiplex PCR; TCRdb lists only in-frame clones, some missing. Of over 400,000 clones in the sample, around 92% are singletons; the top ten hold about 1.6%. Treatment: about 20 received Ad26.COV2.S at low or high dose, single or two shots; roughly five received placebo; per-sample allocation not given. Day 63 following the first vaccine or placebo injection was when the samples were taken. Specimen: peripheral blood, collected in a trial of Ad26.COV2.S vaccine versus placebo. The source is a person aged 18 to 65 who received the Ad26.COV2.S COVID-19 vaccine or a placebo.

This CDR3 is CASSQDFDRGSETQYF. CDR3 DNA sequence: TGTGCCAGCAGCCAAGACTTCGACAGGGGGAGTGAGACCCAGTACTTC. This chain connects TRBV14 to TRBJ2-5; 9 bases line up with TRBD1. V lost 0 bases to trimming and J lost 5 bases; unmatched junction nucleotides: 7. This CDR3 has 16 residues. Germline V gene lookup returns CDR1 SGHDN and CDR2 FVKESK.

V gene TRBV5-8 combines with J gene TRBJ2-3; 7 nucleotides line up with TRBD2. The CDR3 spans 13 residues. Germline CDR1 reads SGHTS; CDR2 reads YDEGEE. V gave up 1 base and J gave up 5 bases; unmatched junction bases: 1. CDR3 protein: CASSLRGEDTQYF. The CDR3 bases are TGTGCCAGCAGCTTGCGGGGGGAAGATACGCAGTATTTT.

This clone was recorded once. V is TRBV19 and J is TRBJ2-7; 9 bases line up with TRBD1. V gave up 0 bases and J gave up 4 bases; unmatched junction bases: 10. Germline-derived CDR1 and CDR2 are LNHDA and SQIVND (reference sequence). CDR3 length: 17 amino acids. The CDR3 region has the DNA TGTGCCAGTAGTATAGATGGGACAGGGACCATCCCTTACGAGCAGTACTTC. Translation gives CASSIDGTGTIPYEQYF. Full variable domain (remainder filled in from reference TRBV19 and TRBJ2-7): DGGITQSPKYLFRKEGQNVTLSCEQNLNHDAMYWYRQDPGQGLRLIYYSQIVNDFQKGDIAEGYSVSREKKESFPLTVTSAQKNPTAFYLCASSIDGTGTIPYEQYFGPGTRLTVT.

This sequence joins TRBV5-6 and TRBJ2-2, with 7 positions matching TRBD2. The CDR3 has 15 amino acids. V lost 3 bases, J lost 4 bases, and 6 bases stayed unmatched. From germline, CDR1 is SGHDT and CDR2 YYEEEE. The CDR3 is CASSSPPGGTGELFF. In DNA, the CDR3 is TGTGCCAGCAGCTCCCCGCCGGGGGGCACCGGGGAGCTGTTTTTT.

The V call is TRBV5-1, the J call TRBJ1-6; D not resolved. V gave up 0 bases and J gave up 9 bases, with 10 bases separating them. The CDR3 length is 14 residues. CDR1 is SGHRS and CDR2 is YFSETQ in the germline V gene. The DNA for the CDR3 is TGCGCCAGCAGCTTGGAGGGTAAGGGTTCACCCCTCCACTTT. Amino acids: CASSLEGKGSPLHF.

The chain joins TRBV5-4 to TRBJ2-3, with 10 positions matching TRBD2. The CDR3 is made up of 17 amino acids. The trim removed 2 bases at V and 1 base at J, leaving 7 bases unmatched. Germline CDR1 is SGHNT and CDR2 is YYREEE (reference sequence). The chain's CDR3 is CASSFPGLAGGTDTQYF. The CDR3 DNA sequence: TGTGCCAGCAGCTTCCCCGGGCTAGCGGGGGGCACAGATACGCAGTATTTT.

The chain employs TRBV2 and TRBJ2-5; weak D call: TRBD1 (5 bases). The CDR3 has 15 amino acids. Trimming pared 8 bases from V and 1 base from J, leaving 17 bases between. Germline values: CDR1 SNHLY, CDR2 FYNNEI. CDR3 in amino acids: CASGATTNRQETQYF. The CDR3 nucleotides are TGTGCCAGCGGGGCCACTACCAACCGCCAAGAGACCCAGTACTTC.

This chain uses TRBV7-9 with TRBJ1-2; no clear D. The CDR3 sequence is 12 residues long. CDR1 and CDR2 (germline): SEHNR, FQNEAQ (reference sequence). Trimming cost V 3 bases and J 7 bases, with 9 bases left between them. The CDR3 is CASSFQGTGYTF. DNA for the CDR3: TGTGCCAGCAGCTTCCAAGGTACTGGCTACACCTTC.

This clone was found once. The chain links TRBV11-2 to TRBJ2-1; 11 bases are a match to TRBD2. Germline V gene lookup returns CDR1 SGHAT and CDR2 FQNNGV. The CDR3 runs 16 residues. With 4 bases clipped from V and 4 bases from J, the junction kept 6 bases outside the gene matches. This chain's CDR3 is CASSSRSGGGYNEQFF. The CDR3 DNA reads TGTGCCAGCAGCTCGCGTAGCGGGGGGGGATACAATGAGCAGTTCTTC.

The gene calls are TRBV5-1 and TRBJ2-1, with D possibly called TRBD1 or TRBD2 (5 bases each). The CDR3 is made up of 13 amino acids. Germline V gene lookup returns CDR1 SGHRS and CDR2 YFSETQ. Deletions cut 0 bases from V and 7 bases from J, with 8 bases between. CDR3 protein: CASSLDEGNEQFF. DNA for the CDR3: TGCGCCAGCAGCTTGGACGAGGGGAATGAGCAGTTCTTC.